This T cell receptor beta chain was recorded in a study of beta chain features in type 1 diabetes. Across the whole study: Patient and healthy donor groups were alike in age, gender and cell yields.

Per donor, one heparinised blood draw averaged around 120 mL. A word on this clone: Its antigen is still unknown.

Study-level findings and limits: Moderately but significantly shorter TCRB CDR3s were found in Type 1 diabetes patients in all four CD4+ subsets. VDJ junctions in type 1 diabetes patients carried more deletions and fewer insertions.

Sequenced material consisted of expressed TCRB transcripts (all of the isolated RNA was reverse transcribed). The assay was immunoSEQ multiplex PCR, and TCRdb's table has in-frame clones only and misses some. The repertoire holds about 900,000 clones, with about 17% as singletons. The source is a woman younger than 30 in good health. Sequencing was carried out using naive CD4+ T cells from blood.

CDR3 residues: CASSLLTDRVVEQYF. Written as DNA, the CDR3 is TGTGCCAGCAGCTTACTAACGGACAGGGTGGTTGAGCAGTACTTC. V is TRBV11-1 and J is TRBJ2-7, with 8 bases fitting TRBD1. V lost 2 bases, J lost 7 bases, and 10 bases stayed unmatched. The CDR3 has 15 amino acids. Germline V gives CDR1 SGHAT, CDR2 FQDESV (reference sequence).